The rows below give T cell receptor beta chains drawn from one sample of a study of graft-versus-host responses after intestinal transplantation. Sequenced by immunoSEQ multiplex PCR; TCRdb stores in-frame clones only, minus some. Of tens of thousands of clones listed, about 94% are singletons. Antigens for these TCRs are unknown. Sample: unstimulated CD4+ T cells sorted from spleen or lymph node cells, taken before transplant. The receptor source for this set is a human donor who was the organ donor for an intestinal transplant. Each CDR3 is given with its conserved first and last residue. The order of the fields is V gene, clone size, CDR3 length, J gene, CDR3 protein. Expanded clones are given a class, and other clones once, few, many or no size at all.

>TRBV28|NA|15|TRBJ1-5
CASSSRDSANQPQHF
>TRBV6-5|NA|15|TRBJ2-2
CASSGTGTPTGELFF
>TRBV5-4|NA|15|TRBJ2-3
CASSLGKVNTDTQYF
>TRBV6-1|NA|17|TRBJ1-2
CASSEIGQGTRIYGYTF
>TRBV19|NA|17|TRBJ2-2
CASSIPRQGLNTGELFF
>TRBV14|NA|14|TRBJ2-1
CASSHLLSVNEQFF
>TRBV10-3|NA|17|TRBJ1-2
CAISESLSPEINYGYTF
>TRBV18|NA|15|TRBJ1-2
CASSRGTSLNYGYTF
>TRBV7-2|NA|17|TRBJ2-6
CASSLAGGRSGANVLTF
>TRBV6-6|NA|14|TRBJ1-1
CASRGRQGYTEAFF
>TRBV6-5|NA|15|TRBJ2-4
CASSYSGRRTNIQYF
>TRBV10-1|NA|13|TRBJ1-4
CASSPATNEKLFF
>TRBV11-3|once|15|TRBJ2-3
CASSLGTSGPDTQYF
>TRBV28|NA|15|TRBJ2-7
CASSWLGQGNYEQYF
>TRBV11-2|NA|12|TRBJ2-7
CASSSRSYEQYF
>TRBV10-3|NA|12|TRBJ1-1
CAISESASMAFF
>TRBV6-1|NA|13|TRBJ2-7
CASSRQDSYEQYF
>TRBV27|NA|12|TRBJ1-6
CASSVPNSPLHF
>TRBV5-1|once|16|TRBJ1-3
CASSRGQGNSGNTIYF
>TRBV19|NA|16|TRBJ2-6
CASSPAGASGANVLTF
>TRBV5-4|once|12|TRBJ2-3
CASSLATDTQYF
>TRBV2|NA|14|TRBJ1-4
CASSELSGNEKLFF
>TRBV7-6|NA|16|TRBJ2-3
CASSLALATSTDTQYF
>TRBV25-1|NA|12|TRBJ1-2
CASSVQGHGYTF
>TRBV28|NA|9|TRBJ1-2
CASSPGQNF
>TRBV28|NA|14|TRBJ1-1
CASSFARVNTEAFF
>TRBV27|NA|16|TRBJ1-4
CASSSNKLLLNEKLFF
>TRBV7-9|NA|15|TRBJ2-1
CASSLMGLADNEQFF